Below, 20 T cell receptor beta chains from the same sample are listed, as sequenced in a study of T cell clonality in common variable immunodeficiency. The method was immunoSEQ multiplex PCR; TCRdb's version includes in-frame clones alone and lacks a portion of them. The repertoire consists of roughly 60,000 clones, none detected only once. The source material was peripheral blood mononuclear cells. The receptors shown here come from a person between 18 and 75 years old in good health.

This clone came up many times. The junction and the germline gene differ at one end; a read error may be behind it. The read ends 3 residues shy of where the CDR3 ends; the end is completed using the germline J gene. The chain combines TRBV4-2 with TRBJ2-2, with 8 bases identical to TRBD1. Germline V gene lookup returns CDR1 LGHNA and CDR2 YNFKEQ. This CDR3 spans 15 amino acids. The part of the CDR3 DNA that was read is TGCGCCAGCAGCCAGGGACAGGCCTATACCGGGGAG. Translated, it gives CASSQGQAYTGE. The full CDR3 protein is CASSQGQAYTGELFF.

This clone was counted many times. Read coverage stops 3 residues before the CDR3 terminus; the germline J gene supplies the remainder. J is TRBJ2-1 and V is TRBV20-1, with D possibly being TRBD2 (6 bases). V gave up 3 bases and J gave up 9 bases, with 18 bases separating them. In germline, CDR1 is DFQATT, CDR2 SNEGSKA (reference sequence). The CDR3 runs 14 residues. CDR3 loop: CSASAGNGGSEQFF. CDR3 DNA (partial): TGCAGTGCTAGCGCGGGAAACGGGGGTTCTGAG.

This clone was counted ten times or more. The read falls 3 residues short of the CDR3 end, and the missing part is taken from the germline J gene. The gene calls are TRBV7-9 and TRBJ2-2; no reliable D call. CDR1 SEHNR and CDR2 FQNEAQ come from the germline V gene (reference sequence). With 5 bases removed from V and 8 bases from J, the gap between germline ends came to 3 bases. The CDR3 consists of 10 residues. The sequenced part of the CDR3 DNA is TGTGCCAGCAGCAGGGGGGAG. Amino acids: CASSRGE. The full CDR3 reads CASSRGELFF.

At least ten counts were recorded for this clone. Coverage ceases 3 residues before the CDR3 finishes, and the germline J gene fills in the end. The V call is TRBV19, the J call TRBJ1-2, with 7 bases that match TRBD1. The germline CDR1 and CDR2 sequences are LNHDA and SQIVND (reference sequence). This CDR3 is built from 13 residues. Germline trimming cut 11 bases from V and 1 base from J; bases unmatched to any gene: 7. The CDR3 loop reads CAAKQGDNYGYTF. The CDR3 bases that were read are TGTGCCGCGAAGCAGGGGGATAACTATGGC.

The sample holds many counts of this clone. Read coverage stops 3 residues before the CDR3 terminus; the germline J gene supplies the remainder. The rearrangement links TRBV29-1 to TRBJ2-5; 10 positions agree with TRBD2. Germline CDR1 SQVTM, CDR2 ANQGSEA. The CDR3 has 15 residues. V lost 8 bases and J lost 2; bases outside the gene matches: 11. The CDR3 reads CSTKPGLAMQETQYF. Partial CDR3 DNA: TGCAGCACCAAACCGGGACTAGCGATGCAAGAGACC. Based on the CDR3 plus reference TRBV29-1 and TRBJ2-5, the full variable domain is SAVISQKPSRDICQRGTSLTIQCQVDSQVTMMFWYRQQPGQSLTLIATANQGSEATYESGFVIDKFPISRPNLTFSTLTVSNMSPEDSSIYLCSTKPGLAMQETQYFGPGTRLLVL.

In its sample, this clone was seen many times. From the germline J gene comes the end of the CDR3, since the read stops 3 residues before it. The chain joins TRBV6-2 or TRBV6-3 to TRBJ1-1, with 11 bases fitting TRBD1. V was pared by 6 bases and J by 6 bases, with 9 bases of the junction left unmatched. The CDR3 is 15 residues long. Germline V gene data show CDR1 as MNHEY and CDR2 as SVGEGT. CDR3 bases read: TGTGCCAGCAGCCTTGGGACAGGGGGATTCGCTGAA. The encoded protein is CASSLGTGGFAE. The full CDR3 sequence reads CASSLGTGGFAEAFF.

In this sample, this clone turned up many times. The read stops 3 residues short of the end of the CDR3; the missing end is completed from the germline J gene. The rearrangement links TRBV20-1 to TRBJ1-1; 7 bases fit TRBD1. The V and J ends lost 6 bases and 1 base, in that order; junction bases with no gene match: 5. The CDR3 spans 13 residues. Germline V gene data show CDR1 as DFQATT and CDR2 as SNEGSKA (reference sequence). CDR3 region: CSAEGTENTEAFF. Partial CDR3 DNA: TGCAGTGCCGAAGGGACAGAGAACACTGAA.

There are many counts of this clone. Read coverage stops 3 residues before the CDR3 terminus; the germline J gene supplies the remainder. This rearrangement joins TRBV18 to TRBJ1-5, with TRBD1 matching 8 bases. CDR3 length: 14 amino acids. The ends lost 6 bases at V and 6 bases at J; junction bases unmatched: 7. CDR1 and CDR2 from the germline V gene are KGHSH and LQKENI. Incomplete CDR3 DNA: TGTGCCAGCTCCCCCGGACAGGGAGGTCAGCCC. This gives the protein CASSPGQGGQP. The full CDR3 sequence reads CASSPGQGGQPQHF.

In its sample, this clone was seen many times. Sequencing ends 3 residues short of the CDR3 end; the germline J gene provides the rest. This rearrangement joins TRBV4-2 to TRBJ2-7, with TRBD1 as a possible D gene (5 bases). This CDR3 comprises 16 residues. Germline CDR1 reads LGHNA; CDR2 reads YNFKEQ. V was shortened by 3 bases and J by 1 base, with 16 bases between the two germline ends. CDR3 loop: CASSHLTPSGSYEQYF. CDR3 DNA (partial): TGTGCCAGCAGCCATCTCACCCCCTCAGGGTCCTACGAG.

The table lists this clone with many counts. From the germline J gene comes the end of the CDR3, since the read stops 3 residues before it. The chain joins TRBV30 to TRBJ2-1, with 7 bases fitting TRBD2. V shed 5 bases and J 0 bases; nucleotides not matched to a gene: 1. The length of the CDR3 is 13 residues. The germline CDR1 and CDR2 sequences are GTSNPN and SVGIG (reference sequence). The CDR3 protein is CAWLAVSYNEQFF. The sequenced CDR3 bases are TGTGCCTGGCTAGCGGTCTCCTACAATGAG.

The table lists this clone with many counts. The read halts 3 residues ahead of the CDR3 end, with the missing end drawn from the germline J gene. This chain connects TRBV4-1 to TRBJ2-6; 10 nucleotides agree with TRBD2. J lost 0 bases, V lost 4 bases, and 6 bases had no gene match. The CDR3 has 18 residues. CDR1 is MGHRA and CDR2 is YSYEKL in the germline V gene. The part of the CDR3 DNA that was read is TGCGCCAGCAGCCCCGGACTAGCGGACCTCTCTGGGGCCAACGTC. Translation: CASSPGLADLSGANV. The entire CDR3 reads CASSPGLADLSGANVLTF.

This clone was counted at least ten times. The CDR3 is cut off 3 residues early in the read; its end comes from the germline J gene. The chain is built from TRBV19 and TRBJ1-1; 8 bases align to TRBD1. Unmatched junction bases numbered 10, after V lost 9 bases and J lost 1 base. Germline values: CDR1 LNHDA, CDR2 SQIVND (reference sequence). The CDR3 is 15 residues long. The CDR3 DNA, read in part, is TGTGCCAGCCGTAATCAGGGGGCTGGGAACACTGAA. This sequence encodes CASRNQGAGNTE. The CDR3, in full, reads CASRNQGAGNTEAFF.

This clone was counted ten times or more. The read ends 3 residues early relative to the CDR3; the germline J gene fills the gap. This chain connects TRBV28 to TRBJ2-3; tentative D call: TRBD1 (6 bases). V shed 6 bases and J shed 2 bases, with 18 bases lying between them. This CDR3 has 16 residues. Germline CDR1 and CDR2: MDHEN and SYDVKM. The CDR3 reads CASSSPRDTNTDTQYF. CDR3 DNA, as far as it was read: TGTGCCAGCAGCTCTCCCCGGGACACCAACACAGATACG.

This clone has at least ten counts. The read comes to an end 3 residues before the CDR3 does, leaving the germline J gene to fill in the end. The J gene is TRBJ2-1, the V gene TRBV5-1, with 12 bases matching TRBD2. CDR3 length: 14 amino acids. CDR1 and CDR2 (germline): SGHRS, YFSETQ. The V and J ends lost 7 bases and 7 bases, in that order; junction bases with no gene match: 6. The chain's CDR3 is CASRLAGELNEQFF. Partial CDR3 DNA: TGCGCCAGCCGACTAGCGGGAGAACTAAATGAG.

This clone was seen repeatedly, ten times or more. The covered CDR3 bases are TGTGCCAGCAGTCATCACTCCTACGAG. Residues: CASSHHSYE. The entire CDR3 reads CASSHHSYEQYF. The chain combines TRBV28 with TRBJ2-7, with D hard to call. The read is 3 residues too short to cover the CDR3 end, so that end is filled in from the germline J gene. Trimming removed 5 bases from V and 0 bases from J, with 5 bases in between. The CDR3 consists of 12 residues. CDR1 and CDR2 from the germline V gene are MDHEN and SYDVKM. The full variable domain, rest sourced from reference TRBV28 and TRBJ2-7, is DVKVTQSSRYLVKRTGEKVFLECVQDMDHENMFWYRQDPGLGLRLIYFSYDVKMKEKGDIPEGYSVSREKKERFSLILESASTNQTSMYLCASSHHSYEQYFGPGTRLTVT.

In its sample, this clone was seen many times. The CDR3 end lies 3 residues beyond the end of the read and is filled in from the germline J gene. The genes are TRBV9 and TRBJ2-1, with D perhaps TRBD2 (5 bases). CDR3 size: 13 residues. Germline lookup yields CDR1 SGDLS and CDR2 YYNGEE. Trimming cost V 4 bases and J 8 bases, with 13 bases left between them. CDR3 loop: CASSLGGRDEQFF. The CDR3 DNA, read in part, is TGTGCCAGCAGCCTCGGTGGGCGGGATGAG.

The sequenced part of the CDR3 DNA is TGTGCCAGTAGTATTGGGAGGTCAGGGGGCAAAGATACTGAA. Protein: CASSIGRSGGKDTE. Given in full, the CDR3 is CASSIGRSGGKDTEAFF. V gene TRBV19 combines with J gene TRBJ1-1; 8 nucleotides line up with TRBD1. The read ends 3 residues shy of where the CDR3 ends; the end is completed using the germline J gene. The trim removed 3 bases at V and 5 bases at J, leaving 14 bases unmatched. Germline V gene sequence: CDR1 LNHDA, CDR2 SQIVND (reference sequence). There are 17 residues in the CDR3.

This clone was counted at least ten times. Read data end 3 residues before the CDR3 end; the end is taken from the germline J gene. The rearrangement joins TRBV18 to TRBJ2-7; 10 bases map to TRBD1. The trim removed 4 bases at V and 2 bases at J, leaving 5 bases unmatched. The CDR3 is made up of 15 amino acids. Germline V gene sequence: CDR1 KGHSH, CDR2 LQKENI. CDR3 region: CASSLLGTGAYEQYF. The CDR3 bases that were read are TGTGCCAGCTCACTGCTGGGGACAGGGGCCTACGAG.

This clone was recorded at least ten times. The read gets to within 3 residues of the CDR3 end, and the germline J gene fills in the rest. This chain links TRBV16 with TRBJ1-5; no clear D. This CDR3 region has 17 residues. CDR1 is KGHSY, CDR2 FQNENV, per germline. V lost 2 bases to trimming and J lost 1 base, with 15 bases between them. Incomplete CDR3 DNA: TGTGCCAGCAGCCAACCCCCGACGGGTGGGAGCAATCAGCCC. This translates into CASSQPPTGGSNQP. The complete CDR3 reads CASSQPPTGGSNQPQHF.

This clone has at least ten counts. The read ends 3 residues before the CDR3 terminus; that terminus is restored from the germline J gene. The chain links TRBV5-6 to TRBJ1-2; TRBD1 matches 9 bases. The germline V gene has CDR1 SGHDT and CDR2 YYEEEE. V lost 4 bases to trimming and J lost 4 bases; unmatched junction nucleotides: 5. This CDR3 comprises 14 residues. CDR3 DNA, as far as it was read: TGTGCCAGCAGCAGCCGGACAGGGGTCTATGGC. Amino acid sequence: CASSSRTGVYG. The whole CDR3 region reads CASSSRTGVYGYTF.